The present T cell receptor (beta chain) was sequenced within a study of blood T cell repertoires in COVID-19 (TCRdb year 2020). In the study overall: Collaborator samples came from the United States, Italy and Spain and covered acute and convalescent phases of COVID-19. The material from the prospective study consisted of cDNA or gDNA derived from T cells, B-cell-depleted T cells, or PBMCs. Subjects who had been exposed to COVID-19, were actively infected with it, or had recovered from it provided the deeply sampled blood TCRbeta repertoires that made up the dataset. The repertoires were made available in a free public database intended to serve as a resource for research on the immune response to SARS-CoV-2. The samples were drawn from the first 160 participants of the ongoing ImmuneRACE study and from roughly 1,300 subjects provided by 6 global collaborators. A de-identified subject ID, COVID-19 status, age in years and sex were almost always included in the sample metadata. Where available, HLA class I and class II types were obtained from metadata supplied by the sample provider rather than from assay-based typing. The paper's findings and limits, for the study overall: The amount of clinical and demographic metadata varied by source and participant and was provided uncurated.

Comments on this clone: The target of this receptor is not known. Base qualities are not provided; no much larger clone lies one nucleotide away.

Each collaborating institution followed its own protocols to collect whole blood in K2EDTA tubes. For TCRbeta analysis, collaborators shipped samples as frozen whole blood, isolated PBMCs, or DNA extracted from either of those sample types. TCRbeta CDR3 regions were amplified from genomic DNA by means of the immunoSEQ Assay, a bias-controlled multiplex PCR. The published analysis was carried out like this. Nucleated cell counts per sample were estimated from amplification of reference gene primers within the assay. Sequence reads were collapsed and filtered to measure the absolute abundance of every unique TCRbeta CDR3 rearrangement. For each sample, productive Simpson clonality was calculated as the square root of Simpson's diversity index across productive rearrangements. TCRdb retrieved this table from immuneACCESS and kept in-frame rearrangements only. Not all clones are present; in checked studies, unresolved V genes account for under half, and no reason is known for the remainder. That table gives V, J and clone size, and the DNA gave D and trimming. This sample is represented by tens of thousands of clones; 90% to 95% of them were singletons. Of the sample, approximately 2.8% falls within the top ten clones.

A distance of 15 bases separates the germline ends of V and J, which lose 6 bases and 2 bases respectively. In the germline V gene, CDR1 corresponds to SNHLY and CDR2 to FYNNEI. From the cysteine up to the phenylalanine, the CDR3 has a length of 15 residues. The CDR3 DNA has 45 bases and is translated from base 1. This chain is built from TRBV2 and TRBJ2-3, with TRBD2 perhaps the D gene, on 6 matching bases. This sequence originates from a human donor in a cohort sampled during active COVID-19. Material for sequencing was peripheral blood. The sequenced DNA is TGTGCCAGCAGGAGGGTGGGGGGTTCCACAGATACGCAGTATTTT. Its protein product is CASRRVGGSTDTQYF.